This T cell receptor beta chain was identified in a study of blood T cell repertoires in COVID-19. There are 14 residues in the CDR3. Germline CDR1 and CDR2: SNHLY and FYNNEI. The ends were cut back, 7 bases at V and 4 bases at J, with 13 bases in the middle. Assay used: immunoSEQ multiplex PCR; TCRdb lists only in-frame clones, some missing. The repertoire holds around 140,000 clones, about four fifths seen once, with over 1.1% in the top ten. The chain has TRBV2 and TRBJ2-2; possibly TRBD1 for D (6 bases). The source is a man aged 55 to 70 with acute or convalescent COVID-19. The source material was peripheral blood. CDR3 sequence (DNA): TGTGCCAGCATGGTAGGACAGTTCACCGGGGAGCTGTTTTTT. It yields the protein CASMVGQFTGELFF.